This T cell receptor beta chain was documented in a study of T-cell reconstitution after alpha-beta-depleted transplantation in children. The TCRbeta library incorporated unique molecular identifiers. TCRdb called the PCR reads again in MiXCR, with one record for every CDR3 protein. The table includes under 350,000 distinct CDR3 sequences, more than 9% detected once. This clonotype was counted ten times or more. This receptor was identified in a human donor who donated a stem cell graft to a child with SCID. Source: PBMCs from the stem cell graft donor, taken from the stem cell graft.

In nucleotides, the CDR3 is TGCAGTGCTAGAGATGAGACTCGTCCCGGAAACACCATATATTTT. Translating it yields CSARDETRPGNTIYF. The chain employs TRBV20-1 and TRBJ1-3; no firm D call. The germline V gene has CDR1 DFQATT and CDR2 SNEGSKA (reference sequence). The CDR3 is made up of 15 amino acids. V was shortened by 0 bases and J by 4 bases, with 13 bases between the two germline ends.